This is a list of T cell receptor beta chains from one sample in a study of CD8 T cells in Susac syndrome. TCRdb independently ran MiXCR on the immunoSEQ multiplex PCR reads; one entry per CDR3 protein. The profile shows about 300,000 distinct CDR3 sequences, roughly 85% of them singletons. What was sequenced was CD8+ T cells from PBMCs. Receptor source: a human donor with multiple sclerosis. The CDR3 runs from the conserved cysteine through the conserved F or W. Fields, in order: clone size, V gene, J gene, CDR3 protein. The size field is filled for only some rows; it gives once, few, many or a size class.

abundance: -
v_gene: TRBV4-1
j_gene: TRBJ2-3
CDR3aa: CASSQELAGSTDTQYF

abundance: -
v_gene: TRBV7-9
j_gene: TRBJ2-1
CDR3aa: CASSLGLAGGLGDEQFF

abundance: -
v_gene: TRBV4-3
j_gene: TRBJ2-7
CDR3aa: CASSQYKGYEQYF

abundance: -
v_gene: TRBV28
j_gene: TRBJ2-7
CDR3aa: CASIGGLAGGGYEQYF

abundance: -
v_gene: TRBV20-1
j_gene: TRBJ2-1
CDR3aa: CSGRLADRDEQFF

abundance: -
v_gene: TRBV27
j_gene: TRBJ2-7
CDR3aa: CASRTTGSLYEQYF

abundance: -
v_gene: TRBV7-2
j_gene: TRBJ2-3
CDR3aa: CASSLGDRVGDTQYF

abundance: -
v_gene: TRBV7-2
j_gene: TRBJ2-7
CDR3aa: CASSSSGNRFEEYF

abundance: -
v_gene: TRBV29-1
j_gene: TRBJ2-1
CDR3aa: CSAMVASRYNEQFF

abundance: -
v_gene: TRBV9
j_gene: TRBJ2-2
CDR3aa: CASSVVGGSTGELFF

abundance: -
v_gene: TRBV20-1
j_gene: TRBJ2-4
CDR3aa: CSARVQGFAKNIQYF

abundance: -
v_gene: TRBV28
j_gene: TRBJ2-1
CDR3aa: CASIERVVGYNEQFF

abundance: -
v_gene: TRBV12-3/TRBV12-4
j_gene: TRBJ2-1
CDR3aa: CASSPSSGGMYYNEQFF

abundance: few
v_gene: TRBV9
j_gene: TRBJ2-3
CDR3aa: CASSVGTSSTDTQYF

abundance: -
v_gene: TRBV4-2
j_gene: TRBJ2-3
CDR3aa: CASSQEYGREADTQYF

abundance: once
v_gene: TRBV7-9
j_gene: TRBJ1-2
CDR3aa: CASSRSQGDYGYTF

abundance: -
v_gene: TRBV9
j_gene: TRBJ2-6
CDR3aa: CASSVDLSVTTGANVLTF

abundance: -
v_gene: TRBV20-1
j_gene: TRBJ1-6
CDR3aa: CSAPEPQGYSPLHF

abundance: few
v_gene: TRBV2
j_gene: TRBJ1-1
CDR3aa: CASRKHLSGDTEAFF

abundance: -
v_gene: TRBV5-6
j_gene: TRBJ2-2
CDR3aa: CASSLGAAPAAGELFF

abundance: -
v_gene: TRBV5-4
j_gene: TRBJ1-2
CDR3aa: CASSPWGGAYGYTF

abundance: -
v_gene: TRBV7-9
j_gene: TRBJ1-1
CDR3aa: CASSQQGMAEAFF

abundance: -
v_gene: TRBV11-2
j_gene: TRBJ2-7
CDR3aa: CASSLGTGGSKSYEQYF

abundance: -
v_gene: TRBV7-2
j_gene: TRBJ2-1
CDR3aa: CASSSGWSSYNEQFF

abundance: once
v_gene: TRBV28
j_gene: TRBJ2-1
CDR3aa: CASSLGAGRDNEQFF

abundance: -
v_gene: TRBV29-1
j_gene: TRBJ2-7
CDR3aa: CSVDGTGKPAEQYF

abundance: -
v_gene: TRBV29-1
j_gene: TRBJ2-7
CDR3aa: CSVKTGERYEQYF

abundance: -
v_gene: TRBV12-3/TRBV12-4
j_gene: TRBJ1-5
CDR3aa: CASSYSLGGNQPQHF

abundance: -
v_gene: TRBV4-1
j_gene: TRBJ2-1
CDR3aa: CASSQIRTAYNEQFF

abundance: -
v_gene: TRBV6-2/TRBV6-3
j_gene: TRBJ2-3
CDR3aa: CASSPGTTLTDTQYF

abundance: -
v_gene: TRBV9
j_gene: TRBJ1-4
CDR3aa: CASSVAGRAHEKLFF

abundance: -
v_gene: TRBV23-1
j_gene: TRBJ1-5
CDR3aa: CASSQPGAAHQPQHF

abundance: -
v_gene: TRBV6-1
j_gene: TRBJ2-5
CDR3aa: CASSLFSGRPQETQYF

abundance: -
v_gene: TRBV19
j_gene: TRBJ2-5
CDR3aa: CASSLLWREGVEEETQYF

abundance: once
v_gene: TRBV24-1
j_gene: TRBJ2-1
CDR3aa: CATSERAAGGFYNEQFF

abundance: -
v_gene: TRBV27
j_gene: TRBJ2-2
CDR3aa: CASSWAVNTGELFF

abundance: few
v_gene: TRBV6-5
j_gene: TRBJ1-3
CDR3aa: CASSYAGLSGNTIYF

abundance: -
v_gene: TRBV6-6
j_gene: TRBJ2-5
CDR3aa: CASSFTGIQETQYF

abundance: -
v_gene: TRBV20-1
j_gene: TRBJ1-2
CDR3aa: CSARDLGGPLHYGYTF

abundance: -
v_gene: TRBV12-3/TRBV12-4
j_gene: TRBJ2-7
CDR3aa: CASSRLAANYEQYF

abundance: once
v_gene: TRBV7-6
j_gene: TRBJ2-7
CDR3aa: CASSSTGPIPYEQYF

abundance: -
v_gene: TRBV19
j_gene: TRBJ1-1
CDR3aa: CASSISFPGVRVNTEAFF

abundance: -
v_gene: TRBV24-1
j_gene: TRBJ2-1
CDR3aa: CATSESRLAGNNEQFF

abundance: -
v_gene: TRBV30
j_gene: TRBJ2-1
CDR3aa: CALFLADEQFF

abundance: once
v_gene: TRBV5-1
j_gene: TRBJ1-6
CDR3aa: CASSADPGGSPLHF

abundance: -
v_gene: TRBV7-6
j_gene: TRBJ2-1
CDR3aa: CASSKSGGTSGRSLFF